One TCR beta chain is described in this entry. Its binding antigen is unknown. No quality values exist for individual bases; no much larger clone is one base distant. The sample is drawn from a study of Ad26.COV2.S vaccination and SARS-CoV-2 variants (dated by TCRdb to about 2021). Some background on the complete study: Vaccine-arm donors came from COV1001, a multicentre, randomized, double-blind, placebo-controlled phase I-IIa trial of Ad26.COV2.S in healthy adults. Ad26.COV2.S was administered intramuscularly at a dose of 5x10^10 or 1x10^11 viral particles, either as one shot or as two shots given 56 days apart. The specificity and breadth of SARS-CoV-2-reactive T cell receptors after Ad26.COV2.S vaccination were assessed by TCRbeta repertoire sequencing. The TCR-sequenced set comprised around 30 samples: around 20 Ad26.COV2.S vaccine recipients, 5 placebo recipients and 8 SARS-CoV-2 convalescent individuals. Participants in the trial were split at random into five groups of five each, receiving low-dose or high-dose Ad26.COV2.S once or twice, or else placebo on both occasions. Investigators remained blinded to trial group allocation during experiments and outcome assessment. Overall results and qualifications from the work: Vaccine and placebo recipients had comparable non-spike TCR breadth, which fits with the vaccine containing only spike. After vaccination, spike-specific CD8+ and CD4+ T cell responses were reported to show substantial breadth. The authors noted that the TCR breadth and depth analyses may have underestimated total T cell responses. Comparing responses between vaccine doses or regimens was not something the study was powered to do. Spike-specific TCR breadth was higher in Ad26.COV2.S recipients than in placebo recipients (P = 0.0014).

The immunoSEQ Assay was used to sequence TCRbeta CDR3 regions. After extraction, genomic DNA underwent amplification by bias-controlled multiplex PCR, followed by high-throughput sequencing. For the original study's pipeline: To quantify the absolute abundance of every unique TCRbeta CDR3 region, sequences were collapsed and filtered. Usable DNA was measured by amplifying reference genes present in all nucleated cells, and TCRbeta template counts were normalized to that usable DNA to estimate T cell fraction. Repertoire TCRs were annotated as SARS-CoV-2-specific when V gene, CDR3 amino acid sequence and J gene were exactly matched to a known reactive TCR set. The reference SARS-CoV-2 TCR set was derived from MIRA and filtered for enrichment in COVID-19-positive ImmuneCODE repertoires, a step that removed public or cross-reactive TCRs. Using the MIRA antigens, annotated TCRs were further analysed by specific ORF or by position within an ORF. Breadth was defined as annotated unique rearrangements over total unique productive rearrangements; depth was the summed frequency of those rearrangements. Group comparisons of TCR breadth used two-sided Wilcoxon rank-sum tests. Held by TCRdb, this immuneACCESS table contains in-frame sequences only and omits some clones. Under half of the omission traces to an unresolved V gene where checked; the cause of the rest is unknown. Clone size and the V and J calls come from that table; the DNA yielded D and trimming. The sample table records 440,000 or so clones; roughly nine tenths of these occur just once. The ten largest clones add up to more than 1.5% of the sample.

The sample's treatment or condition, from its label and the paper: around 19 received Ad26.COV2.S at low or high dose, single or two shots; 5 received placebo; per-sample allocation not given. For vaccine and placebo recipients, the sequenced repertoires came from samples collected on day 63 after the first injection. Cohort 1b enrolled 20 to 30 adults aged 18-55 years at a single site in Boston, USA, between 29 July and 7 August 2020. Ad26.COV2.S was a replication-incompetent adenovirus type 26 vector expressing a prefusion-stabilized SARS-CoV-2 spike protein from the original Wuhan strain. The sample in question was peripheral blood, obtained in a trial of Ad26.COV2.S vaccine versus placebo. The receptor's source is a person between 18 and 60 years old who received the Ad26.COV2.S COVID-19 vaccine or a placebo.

The CDR3 amino acid sequence is: CASREGPFADTQYF. The DNA sequence is TGCGCCAGCCGGGAGGGCCCTTTCGCAGATACGCAGTATTTT. The chain uses TRBV10-2 and TRBJ2-3, with 8 bases aligning to TRBD2. Counted from cysteine to phenylalanine, this CDR3 has 14 amino acids. The only DNA kept is the CDR3, 42 bases in frame from the first base. Per the germline V gene, WSHSY is the CDR1 and SAAADI is the CDR2. For this chain, trimming is 8 bases at the V end and 4 bases at the J end, and the number of junction bases without a gene match is 8.